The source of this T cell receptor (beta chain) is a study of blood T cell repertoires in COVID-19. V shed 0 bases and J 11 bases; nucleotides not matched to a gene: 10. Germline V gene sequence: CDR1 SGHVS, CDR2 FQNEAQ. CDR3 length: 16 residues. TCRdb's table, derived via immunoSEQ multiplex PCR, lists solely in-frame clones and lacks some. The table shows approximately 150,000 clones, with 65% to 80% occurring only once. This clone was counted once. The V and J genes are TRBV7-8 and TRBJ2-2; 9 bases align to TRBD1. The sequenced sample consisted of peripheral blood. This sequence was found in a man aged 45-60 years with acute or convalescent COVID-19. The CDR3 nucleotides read TGTGCCAGCAGCTTAGCAGGGACAGGGAGGCAAGGAGAGCTGTTTTTT. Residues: CASSLAGTGRQGELFF. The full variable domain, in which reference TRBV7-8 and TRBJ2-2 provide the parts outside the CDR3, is GAGVSQSPRYKVAKRGQDVALRCDPISGHVSLFWYQQALGQGPEFLTYFQNEAQLDKSGLPSDRFFAERPEGSVSTLKIQRTQQEDSAVYLCASSLAGTGRQGELFFGEGSRLTVL.